This T cell receptor beta chain was profiled in a study of T-cell reconstitution after alpha-beta-depleted transplantation in children. The CDR3 runs 20 residues. Germline values: CDR1 SGDLS, CDR2 YYNGEE. The trim removed 1 base at V and 1 base at J, leaving 15 bases unmatched. The library targeted TCRbeta and was prepared with unique molecular identifiers. TCRdb independently ran MiXCR on the PCR reads; one entry per CDR3 protein. The table records roughly 500,000 distinct CDR3 sequences, about an eighth of them present only once. The chain uses TRBV9 and TRBJ2-1, with 9 bases aligning to TRBD2. The sequence came from a human donor who donated a stem cell graft to a child with combined immunodeficiency. The sample consisted of PBMCs from the stem cell graft donor, taken from the stem cell graft. The CDR3 DNA sequence: TGTGCCAGCAGCGTATTAAATCGAATTGGCGGGAGGGTTTCCTACAATGAGCAGTTCTTC. This encodes CASSVLNRIGGRVSYNEQFF.